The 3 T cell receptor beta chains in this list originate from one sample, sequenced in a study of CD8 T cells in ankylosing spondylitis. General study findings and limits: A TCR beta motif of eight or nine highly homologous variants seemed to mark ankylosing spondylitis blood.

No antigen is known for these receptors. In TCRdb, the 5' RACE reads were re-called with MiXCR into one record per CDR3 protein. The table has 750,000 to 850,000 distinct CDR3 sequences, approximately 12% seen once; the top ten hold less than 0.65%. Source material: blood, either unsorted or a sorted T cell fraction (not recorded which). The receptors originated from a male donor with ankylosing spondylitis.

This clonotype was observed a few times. CDR3 residues: CASSVVGLGNEQFF. CDR3 nucleotide sequence: TGTGCCAGCAGCGTAGTGGGCTTAGGGAATGAGCAGTTCTTC. This rearrangement joins TRBV9 to TRBJ2-1; D is unclear. Germline V gene sequence: CDR1 SGDLS, CDR2 YYNGEE. With 0 bases removed from V and 7 bases from J, the gap between germline ends came to 11 bases. The CDR3 has 14 residues. The full variable domain, rest sourced from reference TRBV9 and TRBJ2-1, is DSGVTQTPKHLITATGQRVTLRCSPRSGDLSVYWYQQSLDQGLQFLIQYYNGEERAKGNILERFSAQQFPDLHSELNLSSLELGDSALYFCASSVVGLGNEQFFGPGTRLTVL.

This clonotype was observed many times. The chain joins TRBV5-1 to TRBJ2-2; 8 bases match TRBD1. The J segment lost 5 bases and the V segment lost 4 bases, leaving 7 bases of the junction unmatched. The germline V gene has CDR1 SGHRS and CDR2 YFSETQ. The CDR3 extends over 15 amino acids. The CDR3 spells CASSTLTGVTGELFF. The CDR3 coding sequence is TGCGCCAGCAGCACGTTGACAGGGGTGACCGGGGAGCTGTTTTTT.

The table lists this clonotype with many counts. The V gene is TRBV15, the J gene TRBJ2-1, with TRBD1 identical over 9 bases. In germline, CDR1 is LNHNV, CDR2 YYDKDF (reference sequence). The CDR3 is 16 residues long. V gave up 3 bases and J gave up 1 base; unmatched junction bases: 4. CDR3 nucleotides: TGTGCCACCAGCAGGGGACAGGGACCTTCCTACAATGAGCAGTTCTTC. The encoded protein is CATSRGQGPSYNEQFF.